This TCR beta chain was recovered during a study of blood T cell repertoires in COVID-19. Across the study: The United States, Italy and Spain were the sources of the acute and convalescent COVID-19 samples. From T cells, B-cell-depleted T cells, or PBMCs came the material, which was cDNA or gDNA.

Per the original data handling: Amplification with reference gene primers provided the estimates of nucleated cell counts. The method was immunoSEQ multiplex PCR; TCRdb's version includes in-frame clones alone and lacks a portion of them. The V and J calls and clone size are taken from that table; D and trimming were inferred from the DNA. The table has about 250,000 clones, over 75% seen once. The CDR3 consists of 9 residues. Trimming stripped 11 bases from V and 7 bases from J, with 9 bases between. Germline V lookup: CDR1 SGHDN, CDR2 FVKESK. Donors in Cohort 3 counted as recovered after two negative PCRs, clearance, or symptom resolution.

The clonotype comes from a middle-aged man who had recovered from COVID-19. The specimen was PBMCs or T cells enriched from blood (not recorded which). The gene calls are TRBV14 and TRBJ2-7; weak D call: TRBD1 (6 bases). The CDR3: CARGGEQYF. The CDR3 DNA reads as TGTGCCCGAGGGGGAGAGCAGTACTTC. The full variable domain, in which reference TRBV14 and TRBJ2-7 provide the parts outside the CDR3, is EAGVTQFPSHSVIEKGQTVTLRCDPISGHDNLYWYRRVMGKEIKFLLHFVKESKQDESGMPNNRFLAERTGGTYSTLKVQPAELEDSGVYFCARGGEQYFGPGTRLTVT.